These 14 T cell receptor beta chains came from one sample sequenced in a study of OX40 agonist ivuxolimab in advanced cancers. Libraries were prepared by immunoSEQ multiplex PCR; TCRdb keeps only in-frame clonotypes and omits some of them. Of about 56,000 clones detected, roughly 80% appear once; the ten largest clones hold 3.5% to 4.5%. Sample: CD4+ or CD8+ T cells sorted from blood, taken in a trial of the OX40 agonist ivuxolimab. These receptors were taken from an adult with an advanced solid tumor such as melanoma, head and neck, liver or kidney cancer.

V gene TRBV7-9 combines with J gene TRBJ1-2; D remains unclear. The CDR3 contains 12 residues. Germline V gene data show CDR1 as SEHNR and CDR2 as FQNEAQ (reference sequence). V shed 7 bases and J shed 4 bases, with 10 bases lying between them. The CDR3 region has the DNA TGTGCCAGCACAGACGGAAGCTATGGCTACACCTTC. Protein product: CASTDGSYGYTF.

The chain has TRBV6-5 and TRBJ1-1, with 9 nucleotides matching TRBD1. Germline trimming cut 2 bases from V and 0 bases from J; bases unmatched to any gene: 4. From germline, CDR1 is MNHEY and CDR2 SVGAGI. CDR3 length: 16 amino acids. The CDR3 is CASSYDRGKMNTEAFF. The DNA of the CDR3 is TGTGCCAGCAGTTACGACAGGGGGAAGATGAACACTGAAGCTTTCTTT.

The chain recombines TRBV16 with TRBJ1-1; D gene uncertain. The CDR3 has 15 amino acids. Germline CDR1 KGHSY, CDR2 FQNENV. Trimming took off 2 bases at V and 0 bases at J, with 10 bases between the two ends. The CDR3 reads CASSQRAALNTEAFF. The DNA of the CDR3 is TGTGCCAGCAGCCAAAGGGCGGCACTGAACACTGAAGCTTTCTTT.

The J gene is TRBJ1-1, the V gene TRBV27, with 7 bases matching TRBD1. Germline V gene lookup returns CDR1 MNHEY and CDR2 SMNVEV (reference sequence). The CDR3 contains 18 residues. V lost 0 bases to trimming and J lost 1 base; unmatched junction nucleotides: 11. The CDR3 nucleotides read TGTGCCAGCAGTTTATCGATATTAAGGGGGCGCGGGAACACTGAAGCTTTCTTT. Its translation: CASSLSILRGRGNTEAFF.

The chain carries TRBV5-1 and TRBJ1-2, with 8 bases fitting TRBD1. CDR1 SGHRS and CDR2 YFSETQ come from the germline V gene. The trim removed 4 bases at V and 0 bases at J, leaving 2 bases unmatched. This CDR3 comprises 14 residues. The CDR3 nucleotides read TGCGCCAGCAGCCCGGGACAGGCTAACTATGGCTACACCTTC. Amino acids: CASSPGQANYGYTF.

This rearrangement joins TRBV5-1 to TRBJ2-7; 9 bases map to TRBD2. The germline V gene encodes CDR1 SGHRS and CDR2 YFSETQ. The junction had 8 bases not matched to a gene; V was cut back by 4 bases and J by 3 bases. The CDR3 totals 15 residues. The CDR3 region is CASSPTSGSNYEQYF. The DNA of the CDR3 is TGCGCCAGCAGCCCTACTAGCGGGTCCAACTACGAGCAGTACTTC.

This clone has just a few counts. The chain joins TRBV28 to TRBJ1-2, with TRBD1 matching 9 bases. The V segment lost 8 bases and the J segment 9 bases; nucleotides outside the gene matches: 13. This CDR3 region has 14 residues. The germline gives CDR1 MDHEN, CDR2 SYDVKM. The CDR3 sequence: CASGLRDREISYTF. CDR3 nucleotides: TGTGCCAGCGGCCTTCGGGACAGGGAGATAAGCTACACCTTC.

This chain connects TRBV27 to TRBJ2-2; TRBD1 is a possible D gene (6 bases). The CDR3 length is 16 residues. Germline V gene data show CDR1 as MNHEY and CDR2 as SMNVEV (reference sequence). Trimming took off 7 bases at V and 0 bases at J, with 15 bases between the two ends. CDR3 nucleotides: TGTGCCAGCAAACCCCACAGGGCTCCGAACACCGGGGAGCTGTTTTTT. Protein product: CASKPHRAPNTGELFF.

V usage is TRBV5-1 and J usage is TRBJ2-7; D unresolved. Germline V gene sequence: CDR1 SGHRS, CDR2 YFSETQ. The CDR3 is 13 residues long. The V gene lost 0 bases and the J gene lost 5 bases, with 9 bases spanning the gap. The CDR3 DNA reads as TGCGCCAGCAGCTTGGTCGTGGGTCACGAGCAGTACTTC. As protein: CASSLVVGHEQYF.

This clone was seen only once. The chain is built from TRBV6-1 and TRBJ2-5; D may correspond to TRBD1 or TRBD2 (5 bases each). V lost 6 bases, J lost 11 bases, and 22 bases lay in between. The CDR3 has 14 residues. Per germline, CDR1 MNHNS and CDR2 SASEGT. Written as DNA, the CDR3 is TGTGCCAGCAGGATTACCGGGACCCTTGCGGAGCAGTACTTC. Residues: CASRITGTLAEQYF.

V and J are TRBV6-1 and TRBJ2-2; 7 bases are a match to TRBD2. V trimming: 7 bases; J trimming: 7 bases; junction bases outside the gene matches: 12. The germline gives CDR1 MNHNS, CDR2 SASEGT. CDR3 length: 15 amino acids. CDR3 DNA: TGTGCCAGCAATCTACTTGCGGGAGCGATCGGGGAGCTGTTTTTT. Its protein is CASNLLAGAIGELFF.

This rearrangement joins TRBV6-1 to TRBJ1-5; 8 nucleotides match TRBD1. Germline values: CDR1 MNHNS, CDR2 SASEGT. There are 14 residues in the CDR3. The ends lost 7 bases at V and 6 bases at J; junction bases unmatched: 8. The CDR3 nucleotides read TGTGCCAGCAATAGACAGGGGTTGAGTCAGCCCCAGCATTTT. Translated: CASNRQGLSQPQHF.

The rearrangement joins TRBV7-9 to TRBJ1-5; tentative D call: TRBD1 (5 bases). V lost 3 bases, J lost 2 bases, and 8 bases lay in between. The germline CDR1 and CDR2 sequences are SEHNR and FQNEAQ (reference sequence). The CDR3 covers 14 residues. This CDR3 is CASSFQGRNQPQHF. DNA of the CDR3: TGTGCCAGCAGCTTCCAGGGCCGCAATCAGCCCCAGCATTTT.

This clone appeared once. The gene calls are TRBV18 and TRBJ2-3; 7 bases map to TRBD1. This CDR3 contains 16 residues. The V segment lost 3 bases and the J segment 4 bases; nucleotides outside the gene matches: 10. Germline CDR1 and CDR2: KGHSH and LQKENI. Here the CDR3 reads CASSPDRERSSDTQYF. CDR3 nucleotide sequence: TGTGCCAGCTCACCCGACAGGGAGAGGTCGTCAGATACGCAGTATTTT. Using reference TRBV18 and TRBJ2-3 for the parts outside the CDR3, the full variable domain is NAGVMQNPRHLVRRRGQEARLRCSPMKGHSHVYWYRQLPEEGLKFMVYLQKENIIDESGMPKERFSAEFPKEGPSILRIQQVVRGDSAAYFCASSPDRERSSDTQYFGPGTRLTVL.